The source of this TCR beta chain is a study of shared clonotypes between healthy human individuals. Findings and limits, study-wide: Researchers found naive subsets generally carried larger estimated richness than memory subsets. Several donors had 5% to 6.5% of their naive CD4 clonotypes in common.

Recent vaccinations or acute infections were absent in the healthy HIV-negative adult donors. Points on this clone: Its antigen is unknown.

Libraries were prepared by immunoSEQ multiplex PCR; TCRdb keeps only in-frame clonotypes and omits some of them. Of 600,000 to 750,000 clones in the sample, less than 80% were seen once. This CDR3 has 17 amino acids. V shed 5 bases and J 0 bases; nucleotides not matched to a gene: 8. Germline CDR1 and CDR2: SEHNR and FQNEAQ (reference sequence). Sequencing was done on a sample of memory CD4+ T cells sorted from blood. As for subset: CD45RA-negative fraction. The chain recombines TRBV7-9 with TRBJ1-3, with 9 bases aligning to TRBD1. The clonotype was recovered from a woman aged 30 to 39 in good health. The DNA for the CDR3 is TGTGCCAGCAGCCTTAAGCGACAGGGGGGCTCTGGAAACACCATATATTTT. This encodes CASSLKRQGGSGNTIYF.